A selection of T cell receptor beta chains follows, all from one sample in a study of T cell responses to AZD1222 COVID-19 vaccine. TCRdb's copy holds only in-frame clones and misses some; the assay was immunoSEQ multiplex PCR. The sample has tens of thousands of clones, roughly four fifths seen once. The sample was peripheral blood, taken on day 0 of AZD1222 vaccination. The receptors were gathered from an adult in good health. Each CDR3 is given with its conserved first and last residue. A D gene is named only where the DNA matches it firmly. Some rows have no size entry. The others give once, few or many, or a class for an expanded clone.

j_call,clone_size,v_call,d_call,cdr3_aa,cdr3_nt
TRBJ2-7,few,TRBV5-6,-,CASSSFSYEQYF,TGTGCCAGCAGTTCGTTCAGCTACGAGCAGTACTTC
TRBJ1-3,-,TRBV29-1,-,CSVGAGLSGNTIYF,TGCAGCGTTGGGGCAGGCCTCTCTGGAAACACCATATATTTT
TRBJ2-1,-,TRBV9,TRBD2,CASSLSGSYNEQFF,TGTGCCAGCAGCTTGAGCGGGAGCTACAATGAGCAGTTCTTC
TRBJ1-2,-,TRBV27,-,CASSTSQGGGYYGYTF,TGTGCCAGCAGTACTTCACAGGGAGGAGGATACTATGGCTACACCTTC
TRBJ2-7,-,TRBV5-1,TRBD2,CASSPGLAGAVYEQYF,TGCGCCAGCAGCCCGGGACTAGCGGGAGCTGTCTACGAGCAGTACTTC
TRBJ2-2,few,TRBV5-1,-,CASSLGRSGELFF,TGCGCCAGCAGCTTGGGGCGGTCCGGGGAGCTGTTTTTT
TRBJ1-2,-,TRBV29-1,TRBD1,CSVEGGPGQGAYGYTF,TGCAGCGTTGAAGGGGGTCCGGGACAGGGGGCCTATGGCTACACCTTC
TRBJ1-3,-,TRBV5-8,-,CASSHDRASGNTIYF,TGTGCCAGCAGCCACGACAGAGCCTCTGGAAACACCATATATTTT
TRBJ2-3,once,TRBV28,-,CASSPAGPTSTDTQYF,TGTGCCAGCAGTCCCGCAGGCCCGACTAGCACAGATACGCAGTATTTT
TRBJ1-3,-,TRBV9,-,CASSVYSTSSGNTIYF,TGTGCCAGCAGCGTATACTCGACATCCTCTGGAAACACCATATATTTT
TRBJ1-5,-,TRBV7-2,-,CASSLVGFSNQPQHF,TGTGCCAGCAGCTTAGTAGGGTTTAGCAATCAGCCCCAGCATTTT
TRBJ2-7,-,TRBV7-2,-,CASSLGRGNSYEQYF,TGTGCCAGCAGCTTAGGACGGGGCAACTCCTACGAGCAGTACTTC
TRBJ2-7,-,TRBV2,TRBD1,CASSEETGAPYEQYF,TGTGCCAGCAGTGAAGAAACAGGGGCCCCCTACGAGCAGTACTTC
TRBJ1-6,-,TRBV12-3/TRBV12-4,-,CASSLGNSPLHF,TGTGCCAGCAGTTTGGGGAATTCACCCCTCCACTTT
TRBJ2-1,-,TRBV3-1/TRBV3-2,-,CASSQDFQYNEQFF,TGTGCCAGCAGCCAAGATTTCCAATACAATGAGCAGTTCTTC
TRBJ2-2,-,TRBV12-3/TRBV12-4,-,CANGDSLNGELFF,TGTGCCAATGGGGATTCCCTGAACGGGGAGCTGTTTTTT
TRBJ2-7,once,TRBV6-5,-,CASRSGPTYEQYF,TGTGCCAGCAGAAGCGGCCCGACCTACGAGCAGTACTTC